These T cell receptor beta chains were read from a single sample in a study. TCRdb independently ran MiXCR on the 5' RACE reads; one entry per CDR3 protein. Of 5,500 to 8,500 distinct CDR3 sequences detected, roughly half appear once; the ten largest clones hold less than 4%. Sequenced input: naive CD4+ T cells sorted from a lymph node. The receptors were sampled from a female donor with breast cancer. Each CDR3 is given with its conserved first and last residue. A D gene is named only where the DNA matches it firmly. Expanded clones are given a class, and other clones once, few, many or no size at all.

TRBV5-1	NA	TRBJ1-1	NA	TGCGCCAGCAGCTTGGCCGTAGTGGGGGCCGGGACTGAAGCTTTCTTT	CASSLAVVGAGTEAFF
TRBV7-3	NA	TRBJ2-2	NA	TGTGCCAGCAGCCCCCGGGGCTACCAGGACACCGGGGAGCTGTTTTTT	CASSPRGYQDTGELFF
TRBV20-1	NA	TRBJ2-2	NA	TGCAGTGCTAGCGGGGGTGCCGGGGAGCTGTTTTTT	CSASGGAGELFF
TRBV7-2	TRBD2	TRBJ2-3	NA	TGTGCCAGCAGCTTACCTCTAGCGGGTAGTTCAGATACGCAGTATTTT	CASSLPLAGSSDTQYF
TRBV7-8	NA	TRBJ2-7	few	TGTGCCAGCAGCCTCCTTGACGAGCAGTACTTC	CASSLLDEQYF
TRBV12-3/TRBV12-4	NA	TRBJ1-5	NA	TGTGCCAGTAGTTCCGGACAAACCCCCGCGTCCAATCAGCCCCAGCATTTT	CASSSGQTPASNQPQHF
TRBV12-3/TRBV12-4	NA	TRBJ1-2	NA	TGTGCCAGCAGTCGGACGGGGGCCTATGGCTACACCTTC	CASSRTGAYGYTF
TRBV3-1	NA	TRBJ1-2	NA	TGTGCCAGCAGCCAAGGGCTAACTCGAGGCTACACCTTC	CASSQGLTRGYTF
TRBV5-1	NA	TRBJ2-5	NA	TGCGCCAGCAGACCCCGGTGGACGTCACAAGAGACCCAGTACTTC	CASRPRWTSQETQYF
TRBV20-1	NA	TRBJ1-6	few	TGCAGTGCTAGACAGGGTCGAGATAATTCACCCCTCCACTTT	CSARQGRDNSPLHF
TRBV20-1	TRBD1	TRBJ2-7	NA	TGCAGTGCTAAAATGGGAGACAGGGGTTACGAGCAGTACTTC	CSAKMGDRGYEQYF
TRBV29-1	NA	TRBJ1-2	few	TGCAGCGTCTTAATACAGGACTATGGCTACACCTTC	CSVLIQDYGYTF
TRBV3-1	TRBD2	TRBJ2-1	NA	TGTGCCAGCAGCCCGGGACTAGCGGGGGGGCGGAATGAGCAGTTCTTC	CASSPGLAGGRNEQFF
TRBV6-5	NA	TRBJ1-1	NA	TGTGCCAGCAGAGTAGGGGACGGTGGAGCTTTCTTT	CASRVGDGGAFF
TRBV10-3	NA	TRBJ2-2	NA	TGTGCCATCAGTGAGCGACAGGGAGGCGGCACCGGGGAGCTGTTTTTT	CAISERQGGGTGELFF
TRBV5-1	NA	TRBJ1-2	NA	TGCGCCAGCAGCTTGGGTTTGGACGGCTACACCTTC	CASSLGLDGYTF
TRBV5-4	TRBD1	TRBJ1-5	NA	TGTGCCAGCAGCCGTGCCCATTCAACGGGACAGGAGGATCAGCCCCAGCATTTT	CASSRAHSTGQEDQPQHF
TRBV7-8	TRBD2	TRBJ2-3	few	TGTGCCAGCAGCTTAGGACTAGCGGGGGGAGCAGATACGCAGTATTTT	CASSLGLAGGADTQYF
TRBV5-1	NA	TRBJ2-7	NA	TGCGCCAGCAGCTTGGACAGGGATGGCTACGAGCAGTACTTC	CASSLDRDGYEQYF
TRBV2	NA	TRBJ1-3	NA	TGTGCCAGCAGTGCCCTGGCTGAAAACACCATATATTTT	CASSALAENTIYF
TRBV4-1	NA	TRBJ1-1	NA	TGCGCCAGCAGCCAAGATGGGGTGAACACTGAAGCTTTCTTT	CASSQDGVNTEAFF
TRBV20-1	TRBD2	TRBJ2-3	NA	TGCAGTGCTAGCGGGGAGGGCCTCGGTACGCAGTATTTT	CSASGEGLGTQYF
TRBV29-1	TRBD1	TRBJ2-3	NA	TGCAGCGTCCTGGGACAGACTATGCCAGATACGCAGTATTTT	CSVLGQTMPDTQYF
TRBV5-1	NA	TRBJ1-1	NA	TGCGCCAGCAGCTTTTTAGGGGGGGACACTGAAGCTTTCTTT	CASSFLGGDTEAFF
TRBV20-1	TRBD1	TRBJ1-2	few	TGCAGTGCGGGACGGCCGGGACAGGGACCCTATGGCTACACCTTC	CSAGRPGQGPYGYTF
TRBV10-3	NA	TRBJ2-2	few	TGTGCCATTAGTGAAGCAGGCACCGGGGAGCTGTTTTTT	CAISEAGTGELFF
TRBV2	NA	TRBJ2-3	NA	TGTGCCAGCAGTGAAATTAACAGGGACGTCACGCAGTATTTT	CASSEINRDVTQYF
TRBV20-1	TRBD2	TRBJ2-3	NA	TGCAGTGCTACTGATTCTAGCGGGAGGTTGACAGATACGCAGTATTTT	CSATDSSGRLTDTQYF
TRBV20-1	NA	TRBJ2-3	NA	TGCAGTGCTAGTCAAGCTAGCGCAGATACGCAGTATTTT	CSASQASADTQYF
TRBV20-1	TRBD2	TRBJ2-1	few	TGCAGTGCTAGAGTCGGGACTACGGGAGTCGATGAGCAGTTCTTC	CSARVGTTGVDEQFF
TRBV6-6	NA	TRBJ1-5	NA	TGTGCCAGCAGTTACTCGGTAGGGACGCAGCCCCAGCATTTT	CASSYSVGTQPQHF
TRBV9	NA	TRBJ2-3	NA	TGTGCCAGCAGCCCGCAGGGGTCTGATACGCAGTATTTT	CASSPQGSDTQYF
TRBV20-1	NA	TRBJ1-2	NA	TGCAGTGCTAGGGGTAGCGGGATAACTAACTATGGCTACACCTTC	CSARGSGITNYGYTF
TRBV4-1	NA	TRBJ1-5	few	TGCGCCAGCAGCCATCCCGCCAATCAGCCCCAGCATTTT	CASSHPANQPQHF
TRBV5-1	TRBD2	TRBJ2-1	NA	TGCGCCAGCAGCTTGGGACTAGCGGGGGTATACAATGAGCAGTTCTTC	CASSLGLAGVYNEQFF
TRBV20-1	NA	TRBJ2-7	once	TGCAGTGCCCGAGGGGGGGAATACGAGCAGTACTTC	CSARGGEYEQYF
TRBV20-1	NA	TRBJ1-5	few	TGCAGTGCTAGAGAGGTCGGGGGGGCGGGTCAGCCCCAGCATTTT	CSAREVGGAGQPQHF
TRBV20-1	TRBD2	TRBJ2-1	few	TGCAGTGCCAGGAAAACTAGCGGGGGGTGGAATGAGCAGTTCTTC	CSARKTSGGWNEQFF
TRBV4-1	NA	TRBJ2-7	NA	TGCGCCAGCAGCCAAGTCAGGACCAGTTTCGGCGAGCAGTACTTC	CASSQVRTSFGEQYF
TRBV28	NA	TRBJ2-7	NA	TGTGCCAGCAGTCCCCCCAAGTATAACGAGCAGTACTTC	CASSPPKYNEQYF
TRBV4-2	NA	TRBJ2-5	medium-sized	TGTGCCAGCAGCCAAGAGGGGCAGGGCCAAGAGACCCAGTACTTC	CASSQEGQGQETQYF
TRBV20-1	NA	TRBJ1-6	few	TGCAGTCCGGGACGGATTAATTCACCCCTCCACTTT	CSPGRINSPLHF
TRBV7-6	NA	TRBJ2-3	NA	TGTGCCAGCAGCTTAACCGGGGCCTCCACAGATACGCAGTATTTT	CASSLTGASTDTQYF
TRBV20-1	TRBD1	TRBJ1-2	NA	TGCAGTGCTACGGGACAGGGAAAAGCTAACTATGGCTACACCTTC	CSATGQGKANYGYTF
TRBV20-1	TRBD2	TRBJ2-3	NA	TGCAGTGCTAGAGATTCCGGGACTAGCGGGGGGATTGAGTATTTT	CSARDSGTSGGIEYF
TRBV7-6	NA	TRBJ2-1	once	TGTGCCAGCAGCCCCGGGTCGCCTCGGGGGAATGAGCAGTTCTTC	CASSPGSPRGNEQFF